The entry below gives a single T cell receptor beta chain sequence along with its context. Antigen specificity is unknown. These data come from a study of shared clonotypes between healthy human individuals. Method: immunoSEQ multiplex PCR; TCRdb's copy keeps in-frame clones and lacks some. The repertoire holds under 650,000 clones, with 96% as singletons. The donors were all Caucasian adults (living in Nashville, Tennessee). Findings of the study overall: In general, naive subsets displayed greater estimated richness than memory subsets did. A handful of donors had around 5% of their naive CD4 clonotypes in common. Though the depth was large, rarefaction showed that sorted-subset sequencing was incomplete.

V lost 0 bases and J 2 bases, leaving 13 bases between the germline ends. From germline, CDR1 is SGDLS and CDR2 YYNGEE. This CDR3 contains 16 residues. Sequencing input: naive CD4+ T cells sorted from blood. The subset: CD45RA+ positively selected. The clonotype comes from a woman aged 30 to 39 in good health. The chain carries TRBV9 and TRBJ2-3; a weak D match, TRBD1 (5 bases). As DNA, the CDR3 is TGTGCCAGCAGCGTAGGTGCTGCCAGGGACACAGATACGCAGTATTTT. Translating it yields CASSVGAARDTDTQYF.